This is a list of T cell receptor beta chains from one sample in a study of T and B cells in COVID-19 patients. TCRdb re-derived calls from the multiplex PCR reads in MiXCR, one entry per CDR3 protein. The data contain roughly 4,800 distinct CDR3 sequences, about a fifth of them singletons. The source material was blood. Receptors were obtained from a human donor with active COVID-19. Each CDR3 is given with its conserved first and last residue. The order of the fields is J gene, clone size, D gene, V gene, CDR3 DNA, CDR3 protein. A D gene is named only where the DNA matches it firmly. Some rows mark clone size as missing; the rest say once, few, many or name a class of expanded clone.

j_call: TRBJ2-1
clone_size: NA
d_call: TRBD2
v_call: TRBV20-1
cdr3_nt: TGCAGTGCTACCGGGACTAGCGGGTCTAGCTCCTACAATGAGCAGTTCTTC
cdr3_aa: CSATGTSGSSSYNEQFF

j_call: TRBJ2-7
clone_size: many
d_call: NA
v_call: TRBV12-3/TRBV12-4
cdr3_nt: TGTGCCAGCACCAGGAGACTAGGGGCCTACGAGCAGTACTTC
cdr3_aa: CASTRRLGAYEQYF

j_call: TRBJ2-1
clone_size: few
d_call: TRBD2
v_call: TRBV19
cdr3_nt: TGTGCCAGTAGTCACCCGACAGGCGGGACTAGCGGGGATGAGCAGTTCTTC
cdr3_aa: CASSHPTGGTSGDEQFF

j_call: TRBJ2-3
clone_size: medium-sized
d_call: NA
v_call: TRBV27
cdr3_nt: TGTGCCAGCAGTTCACGACTAGGCGTAGAAGGAGCAGATACGCAGTATTTT
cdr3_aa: CASSSRLGVEGADTQYF

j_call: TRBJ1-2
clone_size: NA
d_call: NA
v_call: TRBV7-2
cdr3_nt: TGTGCCAGCAGCTTGGGTGGGGCTCTAGGCTACACCTTC
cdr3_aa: CASSLGGALGYTF

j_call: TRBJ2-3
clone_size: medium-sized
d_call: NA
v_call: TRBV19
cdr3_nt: TGTGCCAGTAGTATAGATCCAAGGGGGGGGCGAGATACGCAGTATTTT
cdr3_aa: CASSIDPRGGRDTQYF

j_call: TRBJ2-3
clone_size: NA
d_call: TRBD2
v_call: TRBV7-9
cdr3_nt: TGTGCCAGCACACCCCCCGGACTAGCGCCAGATACGCAGTATTTT
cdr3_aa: CASTPPGLAPDTQYF

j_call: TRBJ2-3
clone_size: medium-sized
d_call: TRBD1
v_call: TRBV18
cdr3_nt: TGTGCCAGCTCACCACGATCCGGGACAGGGGGCGCAGGTACAGATACGCAGTATTTT
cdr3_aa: CASSPRSGTGGAGTDTQYF

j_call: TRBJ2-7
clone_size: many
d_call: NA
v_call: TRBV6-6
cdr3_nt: TGTGCCAGCAGTTCTCCGACGGGACGGGACTCCTACGAGCAGTACTTC
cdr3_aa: CASSSPTGRDSYEQYF

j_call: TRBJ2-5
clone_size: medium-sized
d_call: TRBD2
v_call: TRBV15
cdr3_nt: TGTGCCACCAGCAGGACTAGCGCCGACCGGGAGACCCAGTACTTC
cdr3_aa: CATSRTSADRETQYF

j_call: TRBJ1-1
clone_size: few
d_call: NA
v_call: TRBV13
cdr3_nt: TGTGCCAGCAGTTCCTTGTGGCCGAACACTGAAGCTTTCTTT
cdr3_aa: CASSSLWPNTEAFF

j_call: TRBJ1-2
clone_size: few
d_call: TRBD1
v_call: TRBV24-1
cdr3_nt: TGTGCCGCACGACCTTACAGGGGGGAACTATTTTTGGGGATTAGCTATGGCTACACCTTC
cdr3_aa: CAARPYRGELFLGISYGYTF

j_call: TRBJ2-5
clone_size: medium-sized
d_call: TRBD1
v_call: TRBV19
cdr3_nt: TGTGCCAGTAGTATGGACAGGCAGACACAAGAGACCCAGTACTTC
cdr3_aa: CASSMDRQTQETQYF

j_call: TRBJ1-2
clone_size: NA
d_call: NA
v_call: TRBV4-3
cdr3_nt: TGCGCCAGCAGCCAAGATTTCGGGGGAGCGGGCTACACCTTC
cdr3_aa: CASSQDFGGAGYTF

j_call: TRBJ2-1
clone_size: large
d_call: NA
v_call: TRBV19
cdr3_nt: TGTGCCAGTAGTATGCCCATCAGTGAGCAGTTCTTC
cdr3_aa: CASSMPISEQFF

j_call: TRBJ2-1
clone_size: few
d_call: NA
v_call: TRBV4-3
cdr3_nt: TGCGCCAGCAGCCAAGATCCCGGAGGGCCATCCGAGCAGTTCTTC
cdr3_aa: CASSQDPGGPSEQFF

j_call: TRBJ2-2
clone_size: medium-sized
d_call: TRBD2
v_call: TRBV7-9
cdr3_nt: TGTGCCAGCAGCTTCGCGGGAGGCACCGGGGAGCTGTTTTTT
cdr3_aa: CASSFAGGTGELFF

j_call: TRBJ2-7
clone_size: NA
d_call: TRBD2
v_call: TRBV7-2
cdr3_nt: TGTGCCAGCAGCTCCTTAGCGGGGCCCTACGAGCAGTACTTC
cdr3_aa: CASSSLAGPYEQYF

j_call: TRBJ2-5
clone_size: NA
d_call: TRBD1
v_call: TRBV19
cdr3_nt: TGTGCCAGTAGTCCGGGACAGGGGCTAGAAGAGACCCAGTACTTC
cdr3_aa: CASSPGQGLEETQYF

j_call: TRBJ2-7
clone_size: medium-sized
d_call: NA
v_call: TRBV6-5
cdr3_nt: TGTGCCAGCAGTTACGAGGGGTGGGGTGACGAGCAGTACTTC
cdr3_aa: CASSYEGWGDEQYF

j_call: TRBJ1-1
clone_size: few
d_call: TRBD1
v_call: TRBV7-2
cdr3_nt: TGTGCCAGCAGCTTATCCTATTGGACAGGTCTTTTCATGAACACTGAAGCTTTCTTT
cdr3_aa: CASSLSYWTGLFMNTEAFF

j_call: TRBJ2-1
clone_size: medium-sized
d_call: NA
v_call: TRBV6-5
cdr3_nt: TGTGCCAGCAGTAGGACTCTTCAGAATGAGCAGTTCTTC
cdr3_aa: CASSRTLQNEQFF

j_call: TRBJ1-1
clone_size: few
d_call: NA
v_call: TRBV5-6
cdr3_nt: TGTGCCAGCAGCCTGGCGGGGAGGAACACTGAAGCTTTCTTT
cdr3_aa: CASSLAGRNTEAFF

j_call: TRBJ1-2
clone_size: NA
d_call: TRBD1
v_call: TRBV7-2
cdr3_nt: TGTGCCAGCAGCCTTAGCCCGACAGGGGTTAGTGGCTACACCTTC
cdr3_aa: CASSLSPTGVSGYTF

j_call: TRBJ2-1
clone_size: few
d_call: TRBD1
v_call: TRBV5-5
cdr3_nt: TGTGCCAGCAAGGTGGACAGGGGCTCCTACAATGAGCAGTTCTTC
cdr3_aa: CASKVDRGSYNEQFF

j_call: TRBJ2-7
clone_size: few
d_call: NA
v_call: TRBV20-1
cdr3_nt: TGCAGTGCTAGAGATGGGGGGGCCTTCACCTACGAGCAGTACTTC
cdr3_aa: CSARDGGAFTYEQYF

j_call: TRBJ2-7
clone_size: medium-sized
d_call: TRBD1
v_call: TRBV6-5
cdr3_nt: TGTGCCAGCAGTTACTCGATGATAGGGACAGTAACCTACGAGCAGTACTTC
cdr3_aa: CASSYSMIGTVTYEQYF

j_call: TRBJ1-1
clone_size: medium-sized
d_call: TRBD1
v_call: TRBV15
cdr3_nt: TGTGCCACCAGCGGGGACACAGGGGACACTGAAGCTTTCTTT
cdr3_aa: CATSGDTGDTEAFF

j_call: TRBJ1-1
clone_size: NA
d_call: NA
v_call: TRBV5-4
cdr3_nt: TGTGCCAGCAGCTTGGCGGGCGGATTGAACACTGAAGCTTTCTTT
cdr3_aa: CASSLAGGLNTEAFF

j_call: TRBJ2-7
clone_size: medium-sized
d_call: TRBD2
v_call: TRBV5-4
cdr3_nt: TGTGCCAGCAGCTTGGACCCGGGAGGGGTCTACGAGCAGTACTTC
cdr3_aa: CASSLDPGGVYEQYF

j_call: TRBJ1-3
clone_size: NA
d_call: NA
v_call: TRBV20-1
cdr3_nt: TGCAGTGCTACCTACGGGGGGACGGGGAACACCATATATTTT
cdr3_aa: CSATYGGTGNTIYF

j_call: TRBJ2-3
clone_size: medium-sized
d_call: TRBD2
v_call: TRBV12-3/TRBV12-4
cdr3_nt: TGTGCCAGCAGTTTGGGCGGGAGGGCCTGGTATTTT
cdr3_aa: CASSLGGRAWYF

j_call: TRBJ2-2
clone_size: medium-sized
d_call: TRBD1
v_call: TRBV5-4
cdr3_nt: TGTGCCAGCAGCGCGGACAGGGCGAACACCGGGGAGCTGTTTTTT
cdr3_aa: CASSADRANTGELFF

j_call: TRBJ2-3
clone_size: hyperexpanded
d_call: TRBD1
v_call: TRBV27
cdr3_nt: TGTGCCAGCAGTCCCATACGACAGGGGGCGAAGGATACGCAGTATTTT
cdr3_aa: CASSPIRQGAKDTQYF

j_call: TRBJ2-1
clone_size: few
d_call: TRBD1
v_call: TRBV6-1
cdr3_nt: TGTGCCAGCAGTGAAATCTCTTACAGGGGTTCCTACAATGAGCAGTTCTTC
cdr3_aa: CASSEISYRGSYNEQFF

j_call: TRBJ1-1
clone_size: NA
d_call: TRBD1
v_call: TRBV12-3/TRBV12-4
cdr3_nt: TGTGCCAGCAGTCGACAGGGGGCTCCCATGAACACTGAAGCTTTCTTT
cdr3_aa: CASSRQGAPMNTEAFF

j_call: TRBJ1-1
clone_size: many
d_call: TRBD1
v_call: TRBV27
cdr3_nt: TGTGCCAGCAGTATTCGAATTCCTAACCGGGACAGGAACACTGAAGCTTTCTTT
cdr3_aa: CASSIRIPNRDRNTEAFF

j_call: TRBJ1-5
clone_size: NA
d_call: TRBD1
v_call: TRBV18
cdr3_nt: TGTGCCAGCTCACTCACGACCCCCGGGACAGGGGGCAATCAGCCCCAGCATTTT
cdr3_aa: CASSLTTPGTGGNQPQHF

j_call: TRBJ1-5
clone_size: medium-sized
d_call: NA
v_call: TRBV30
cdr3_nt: TGTGCCTGGAGTACCACAGTTTCGGGCCAGCCCCAGCATTTT
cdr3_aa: CAWSTTVSGQPQHF

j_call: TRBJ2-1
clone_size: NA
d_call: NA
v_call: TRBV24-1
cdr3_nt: TGTGCCACCAGTGACTCGGCCCCAGCCTCCTACAATGAGCAGTTCTTC
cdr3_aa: CATSDSAPASYNEQFF

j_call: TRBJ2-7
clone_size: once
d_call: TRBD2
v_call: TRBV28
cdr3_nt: TGTGCCAGCAGCCGGACTAGCGGTTCCTACGAGCAGTACTTC
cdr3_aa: CASSRTSGSYEQYF

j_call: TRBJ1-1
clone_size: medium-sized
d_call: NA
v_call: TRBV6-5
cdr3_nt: TGTGCCAGCAGTTACCGCTGGACTGGGAACACTGAAGCTTTCTTT
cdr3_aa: CASSYRWTGNTEAFF

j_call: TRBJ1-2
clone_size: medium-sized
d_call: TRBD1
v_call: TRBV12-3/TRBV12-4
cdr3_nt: TGTGCCAGCAGACATACAGGGGGTTGGGGCTATGGCTACACCTTC
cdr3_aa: CASRHTGGWGYGYTF

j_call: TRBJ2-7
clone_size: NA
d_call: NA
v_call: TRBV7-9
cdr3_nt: TGTGCCAGCAGCTTAGGAGCTGGACCAAGGATTTACGAGCAGTACTTC
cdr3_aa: CASSLGAGPRIYEQYF